A selection of T cell receptor beta chains follows, all from one sample in a study of T-cell reconstitution after alpha-beta-depleted transplantation in children. MiXCR, applied by TCRdb to the PCR reads, yields one record per CDR3 protein. The data show some 280,000 distinct CDR3 sequences, with 9.9% seen just once and about 9.4% held by the top ten. Source: PBMCs from the stem cell graft donor, taken from the stem cell graft. These TCRs come from a human donor who donated a stem cell graft to a child with SCID. Both conserved end residues are part of each CDR3. A D gene is named only where the DNA matches it firmly. Rows give clone size only sometimes, using once, few, many, or a class for an expanded clone.

many,TRBJ2-7,TRBD1,TRBV12-3/TRBV12-4,TGTGCCAGCAGTAGAAGGACAGGGGTACACGACGAGCAGTACTTC,CASSRRTGVHDEQYF
once,TRBJ2-7,-,TRBV2,TGTGCCAGCAGTGAAGGTCAGGGCTTAAGCGAGCAGTACTTC,CASSEGQGLSEQYF
-,TRBJ2-1,-,TRBV5-1,TGCGCCAGCAGCTTGGAGTCGGGGGCCGCCTACAATGAGCAGTTCTTC,CASSLESGAAYNEQFF
few,TRBJ2-5,TRBD2,TRBV7-8,TGTGCCAGCAGTATACTAGCGGCGGCCCTTGAGACCCAGTACTTC,CASSILAAALETQYF
few,TRBJ1-1,TRBD1,TRBV2,TGTGCCAGCCGACAGGGATACGCTTTCTTT,CASRQGYAFF
-,TRBJ2-5,TRBD1,TRBV6-5,TGTGCCAGCAGTTACCCCGGGACAGGCCTTTCGACCCAGTACTTC,CASSYPGTGLSTQYF
few,TRBJ1-3,-,TRBV5-6,TGTGCCAGCAGCTTGGATTCAGGGTCGTCTGGAAACACCATATATTTT,CASSLDSGSSGNTIYF
few,TRBJ2-3,TRBD1,TRBV20-1,TGCAGTGCTAGAGTCAGGGGGCTCACAGATACGCAGTATTTT,CSARVRGLTDTQYF
-,TRBJ1-2,TRBD1,TRBV5-1,TGCGCCAGCAGCACGGGACAGAGGAACTATGGCTACACCTTC,CASSTGQRNYGYTF
-,TRBJ2-7,TRBD2,TRBV19,TGTGCCAGTAGCACCGGGACTAGCTCCTACGAGCAGTACTTC,CASSTGTSSYEQYF
many,TRBJ2-5,-,TRBV20-1,TGCAGTGCTAGTCATGGAGAGACCCAGTACTTC,CSASHGETQYF
-,TRBJ2-7,-,TRBV6-1,TGTGCCAGCAGTACAACAGGGAGGTCCTACGAGCAGTACTTC,CASSTTGRSYEQYF
-,TRBJ1-4,-,TRBV5-1,TGCGCCAGCAGCTTGGACCCGAGAAATGAAAAACTGTTTTTT,CASSLDPRNEKLFF
many,TRBJ2-7,-,TRBV5-1,TGCGCCAGCAGCTTGTTGATGGACACCCGAGGATACGAGCAGTACTTC,CASSLLMDTRGYEQYF
-,TRBJ1-1,-,TRBV5-1,TGCGCCAGCAGCGAAAATAGTGGTTCCACTGAAGCTTTCTTT,CASSENSGSTEAFF
-,TRBJ1-3,-,TRBV5-1,TGCGCCAGCAGAGGGGCTTATGGAAACACCATATATTTT,CASRGAYGNTIYF
few,TRBJ1-5,-,TRBV12-3/TRBV12-4,TGTGCCAGCAGCCCCGGGGGGCCCCGCGTGCCCCAGCATTTT,CASSPGGPRVPQHF
-,TRBJ1-2,-,TRBV4-1,TGCGCCAGCAGCCAAGCGCCCCCAGGCAGCTATGGCTACACCTTC,CASSQAPPGSYGYTF
few,TRBJ2-1,-,TRBV5-1,TGCGCCAGCAGCTTTGACTTGGCATCGGGTGAGCAGTTCTTC,CASSFDLASGEQFF
-,TRBJ2-1,-,TRBV10-3,TGTGCCACCCTGGCCAGGGCCTTAGATGAGCAGTTCTTC,CATLARALDEQFF